Listed here are 19 T cell receptor beta chains from one sample, sequenced in a study of T cells expressing NK-cell markers. TCRdb re-called the 5' RACE reads and shows each CDR3 protein once, DNA omitted. The table for this sample gives 550,000 or so distinct CDR3 sequences. The source material was blood T cells: a sorted CD56 or NKG2C T cell subset, CD4+ or CD8+ T cells, or bulk PBMC T cells (not recorded which). These receptor sequences come from a man aged 18 to 30 in good health.

CDR3: CASSPSQTQYF. V gene TRBV11-2 combines with J gene TRBJ2-5. The length of the CDR3 is 11 residues. Germline V lookup: CDR1 SGHAT, CDR2 FQNNGV.

This sequence joins TRBV7-2 and TRBJ2-7; with no DNA, the TCRdb D assignment of TRBD2 cannot be verified. Per germline, CDR1 SGHTA and CDR2 FQGNSA. The CDR3 length is 16 residues. CDR3 loop: CASSLTRGGRAVTQYF.

The chain employs TRBV29-1 and TRBJ2-2; absent DNA, TCRdb's TRBD2 call cannot be checked. CDR1 SQVTM and CDR2 ANQGSEA come from the germline V gene. The length of the CDR3 is 14 residues. CDR3 protein: CSVTTSGVTGELFF.

This chain uses TRBV20-1 with TRBJ1-4; TCRdb calls TRBD1, which cannot be checked without DNA. This CDR3 contains 12 residues. CDR1 is DFQATT and CDR2 is SNEGSKA in the germline V gene (reference sequence). This CDR3 is CSAGGDHEKLFF.

The chain employs TRBV7-2 and TRBJ2-1; lacking DNA, the TRBD1 call made by TCRdb goes unchecked. The CDR3 totals 15 residues. Germline CDR1 is SGHTA and CDR2 is FQGNSA. CDR3 loop: CASSSVSSSYNEQFF. Full variable domain (remainder filled in from reference TRBV7-2 and TRBJ2-1): GAGVSQSPSNKVTEKGKDVELRCDPISGHTALYWYRQSLGQGLEFLIYFQGNSAPDKSGLPSDRFSAERTGGSVSTLTIQRTQQEDSAVYLCASSSVSSSYNEQFFGPGTRLTVL.

The chain is built from TRBV10-3 and TRBJ1-4. Per germline, CDR1 ENHRY and CDR2 SYGVKD. This CDR3 has 14 amino acids. The CDR3 spells CAISESFLNEKLFF.

This rearrangement joins TRBV5-6 to TRBJ2-2; the D call of TRBD2 rests on TCRdb alone, since no DNA is present to check it. CDR3 length: 14 amino acids. Germline-derived CDR1 and CDR2 are SGHDT and YYEEEE. This CDR3 is CASSLAGTSRELFF.

The V call is TRBV12-3 or TRBV12-4, the J call TRBJ2-7; the D call from TCRdb, TRBD2, cannot be confirmed without DNA. This CDR3 is 18 amino acids long. The CDR3 is CASSLGGLAGEPSYEQYF.

V gene TRBV20-1 combines with J gene TRBJ1-2; the D gene TCRdb calls, TRBD1, cannot be checked with no DNA. Germline assignment: CDR1 DFQATT and CDR2 SNEGSKA (reference sequence). This CDR3 has 12 amino acids. The CDR3 reads CSATTGAIGYTF.

This chain's CDR3 is CASSPSRDRGMAQFF. This rearrangement joins TRBV7-8 to TRBJ2-1; TCRdb selects TRBD1, and the lack of DNA leaves this call unchecked. In germline, CDR1 is SGHVS, CDR2 FQNEAQ. This CDR3 comprises 15 residues. Full variable domain (outside the CDR3, taken from reference TRBV7-8 and TRBJ2-1): GAGVSQSPRYKVAKRGQDVALRCDPISGHVSLFWYQQALGQGPEFLTYFQNEAQLDKSGLPSDRFFAERPEGSVSTLKIQRTQQEDSAVYLCASSPSRDRGMAQFFGPGTRLTVL.

This chain connects TRBV7-2 to TRBJ2-1; TCRdb names TRBD2, which stays unverified in the absence of DNA. This CDR3 has 16 amino acids. Germline assignment: CDR1 SGHTA and CDR2 FQGNSA. The CDR3 spells CASSSSLAGGYNEQFF.

CDR3 amino acids: CSAADRGGNNEQFF. The chain recombines TRBV29-1 with TRBJ2-1; the TRBD1 assignment by TCRdb is unverifiable without DNA. Looked up from germline, CDR1 is SQVTM and CDR2 is ANQGSEA. This CDR3 is 14 amino acids long.

The chain combines TRBV18 with TRBJ2-5; TCRdb picks TRBD2, but there is no DNA to check that call. Germline lookup yields CDR1 KGHSH and CDR2 LQKENI. The CDR3 spans 19 residues. The CDR3 sequence is CASSANQPKLAGRQETQYF.

The chain is built from TRBV4-1 and TRBJ1-5; the TCRdb D gene call, TRBD1, has no DNA to confirm it. The CDR3 has 15 residues. Germline values: CDR1 MGHRA, CDR2 YSYEKL. CDR3 sequence: CASSQSPGPHQPQHF.

The chain is built from TRBV7-6 and TRBJ2-3; with no DNA, the TCRdb D assignment of TRBD2 cannot be verified. The CDR3 is made up of 20 amino acids. Looked up from germline, CDR1 is SGHVS and CDR2 is FNYEAQ. CDR3 sequence reads: CASSSGPPGLAGERGDTQYF. Supplemented by reference TRBV7-6 and TRBJ2-3, the full variable domain reads GAGVSQSPRYKVTKRGQDVALRCDPISGHVSLYWYRQALGQGPEFLTYFNYEAQQDKSGLPNDRFSAERPEGSISTLTIQRTEQRDSAMYRCASSSGPPGLAGERGDTQYFGPGTRLTVL.

The rearrangement links TRBV24-1 to TRBJ2-2. The CDR3 spans 13 residues. In germline, CDR1 is KGHDR, CDR2 SFDVKD. CDR3: CATRAYLTGELFF.

The chain has TRBV11-3 and TRBJ1-3; TCRdb lists TRBD1, though no DNA is available to test this call. The germline V gene encodes CDR1 SGHNT and CDR2 YENEEA. The CDR3 length is 16 residues. CDR3 amino acids: CASSTRDLHSGNTIYF.

The rearrangement joins TRBV6-2 or TRBV6-3 to TRBJ2-4. CDR1 and CDR2 (germline): MNHEY, SVGEGT. CDR3 length: 13 amino acids. The CDR3 protein is CASSYSDRNIQYF.

Here the CDR3 reads CSARGISHNEQFF. This chain connects TRBV20-1 to TRBJ2-1; TCRdb returns TRBD2, unconfirmable since there is no DNA. Per the germline V gene, CDR1 is DFQATT and CDR2 is SNEGSKA (reference sequence). This CDR3 has 13 residues.